This passage covers 24 T cell receptor beta chains from one sample sequenced in a study of shared clonotypes between healthy human individuals. TCRdb's table, derived via immunoSEQ multiplex PCR, lists solely in-frame clones and lacks some. The top ten hold approximately 1.7% of the sample, which has about 2,200,000 clones, roughly 91% seen once. Naive CD8 populations comprised CD45RO-negative cells positively selected for CCR7, excluding terminally differentiated effector memory CD45RA+ cells. The sample consisted of naive CD8+ T cells from PBMCs. Source of these receptors: a man between 18 and 29 years old in good health. Some clones in this sample may be carry-over from other donors' samples.

This clone was detected only once. The genes are TRBV27 and TRBJ1-4, with D unclear. Germline CDR1 and CDR2: MNHEY and SMNVEV (reference sequence). The V end lost 5 bases, the J end lost 7 bases, and 23 bases lay between the germline ends. CDR3 length: 17 amino acids. The CDR3 nucleotides are TGTGCCAGCAGTATTCGAGACTACCGGGGTCAAAGTGAAAAACTGTTTTTT. This sequence encodes CASSIRDYRGQSEKLFF.

The CDR3 DNA sequence: TGTGCCAGCAGCTCATACGGGACTACCTTCTACGAGCAGTACTTC. This codes for CASSSYGTTFYEQYF. The chain combines TRBV7-9 with TRBJ2-7; 7 bases agree with TRBD2. The J segment lost 3 bases and the V segment lost 4 bases, leaving 9 bases of the junction unmatched. CDR3 size: 15 residues. Per germline, CDR1 SEHNR and CDR2 FQNEAQ (reference sequence).

The rearrangement joins TRBV19 to TRBJ2-1, with D possibly being TRBD2 (6 bases). The germline CDR1 and CDR2 sequences are LNHDA and SQIVND (reference sequence). CDR3 length: 13 residues. Between the trimmed V and J ends, which lost 9 bases and 0 bases, there was a span of 9 bases. The CDR3 region has the DNA TGTGCCAGCGGAGGGGACTCCTACAATGAGCAGTTCTTC. It specifies CASGGDSYNEQFF.

The chain links TRBV7-9 to TRBJ2-5, with 7 bases that match TRBD1. Germline values: CDR1 SEHNR, CDR2 FQNEAQ (reference sequence). CDR3 length equals 15 residues. Trimming took 5 bases from V and 4 from J; bases not matched to a gene: 10. DNA for the CDR3: TGTGCCAGCAGCAAACGACAGGGAATAGGAGAGACCCAGTACTTC. Its translation is CASSKRQGIGETQYF.

V usage is TRBV14 and J usage is TRBJ2-7, with 10 bases fitting TRBD1. The junction had 5 bases not matched to a gene; V was cut back by 4 bases and J by 2 bases. The length of the CDR3 is 15 residues. CDR1 and CDR2 from the germline V gene are SGHDN and FVKESK. CDR3: CASSPSGTGAYEQYF. The CDR3 DNA follows: TGTGCCAGCAGCCCATCCGGGACAGGGGCCTACGAGCAGTACTTC.

The chain has TRBV27 and TRBJ2-5; D is unresolved. Germline CDR1 MNHEY, CDR2 SMNVEV (reference sequence). The CDR3 has 11 amino acids. Trimming stripped 6 bases from V and 0 bases from J, with 2 bases between. The CDR3 sequence: CASRDQETQYF. The CDR3, as DNA: TGTGCCAGCAGGGACCAAGAGACCCAGTACTTC.

The rearrangement links TRBV4-2 to TRBJ2-7; unclear D gene. Germline V lookup: CDR1 LGHNA, CDR2 YNFKEQ. The CDR3 length is 15 residues. V shed 1 base and J shed 5 bases, with 15 bases lying between them. This chain's CDR3 is CASSQGRLVGDEQYF. In nucleotides, the CDR3 is TGTGCCAGCAGCCAAGGGCGTCTAGTCGGCGACGAGCAGTACTTC.

V usage is TRBV9 and J usage is TRBJ1-2; weak D call: TRBD1 (5 bases). Germline assignment: CDR1 SGDLS and CDR2 YYNGEE. The germline V and J ends were trimmed by 1 base and 4 bases, with 8 bases remaining between them. The CDR3 sequence is 13 residues long. The CDR3 sequence is CASSVQGTYGYTF. The DNA of the CDR3 is TGTGCCAGCAGCGTACAGGGTACCTATGGCTACACCTTC.

This sequence joins TRBV29-1 and TRBJ2-1; 12 bases align to TRBD2. The CDR3 contains 17 residues. Unmatched junction bases numbered 16, after V lost 8 bases and J lost 5 bases. CDR1 is SQVTM and CDR2 is ANQGSEA in the germline V gene. The CDR3 region has the DNA TGCAGCCCACACGGGCTAGCGGGAGGGCCGAGGCACAATGAGCAGTTCTTC. Translating gives CSPHGLAGGPRHNEQFF.

This sequence joins TRBV6-5 and TRBJ1-4; D remains unclear. Germline V lookup: CDR1 MNHEY, CDR2 SVGAGI. This CDR3 has 13 residues. Trimming removed 9 bases from V and 4 bases from J, with 12 bases in between. The CDR3 spells CASRGDNNEKLFF. The CDR3 nucleotides are TGTGCCAGTCGAGGAGACAATAATGAAAAACTGTTTTTT.

The genes are TRBV7-9 and TRBJ2-1; the D is unclear. The CDR3 covers 13 residues. Germline assignment: CDR1 SEHNR and CDR2 FQNEAQ (reference sequence). V was clipped by 5 bases and J by 4 bases, with 9 bases between them. The CDR3 sequence is CASSLLHYNEQFF. The CDR3 region has the DNA TGTGCCAGCAGCCTACTACATTACAATGAGCAGTTCTTC.

V and J are TRBV27 and TRBJ2-4, with 8 bases aligning to TRBD1. Germline loops: CDR1 MNHEY, CDR2 SMNVEV (reference sequence). The CDR3 has 13 amino acids. The V and J ends lost 8 bases and 5 bases, in that order; junction bases with no gene match: 5. This CDR3 is CASRDRGENIQYF. The CDR3 region has the DNA TGTGCCAGCCGTGACAGGGGCGAAAACATTCAGTACTTC.

The chain couples TRBV28 to TRBJ2-6; perhaps TRBD2 as D (6 bases). The germline gives CDR1 MDHEN, CDR2 SYDVKM. Trimming took off 6 bases at V and 1 base at J, with 16 bases between the two ends. This CDR3 comprises 17 residues. CDR3 region: CASSPVAEWSGANVLTF. Here the CDR3 DNA reads TGTGCCAGCAGCCCCGTAGCGGAGTGGTCTGGGGCCAACGTCCTGACTTTC.

CDR3: CASSLVSVPSYEQYF. The CDR3, as DNA: TGTGCCAGCAGCTTAGTCTCGGTCCCTTCCTACGAGCAGTACTTC. The chain combines TRBV7-6 with TRBJ2-7; no clear D gene. The V and J ends lost 1 base and 1 base respectively, with 11 bases between them. Germline V gene data show CDR1 as SGHVS and CDR2 as FNYEAQ. The CDR3 loop spans 15 amino acids.

CDR3 nucleotide sequence: TGTGCCAGCAGCTTACTGATCTCCAGAAACATTCAGTACTTC. This gives the protein CASSLLISRNIQYF. V is TRBV7-9 and J is TRBJ2-4; D gene ambiguous. Looked up from germline, CDR1 is SEHNR and CDR2 is FQNEAQ (reference sequence). V lost 2 bases and J lost 6, with 11 bases in between. The CDR3 length is 14 residues.

The CDR3 protein is CASRPLAGVHIQYF. The DNA for the CDR3 is TGTGCCAGTAGACCACTAGCGGGAGTTCACATTCAGTACTTC. The chain recombines TRBV19 with TRBJ2-4, with 11 bases that match TRBD2. Germline-derived CDR1 and CDR2 are LNHDA and SQIVND (reference sequence). V shed 6 bases and J 8 bases; nucleotides not matched to a gene: 6. The CDR3 extends over 14 amino acids.

The V call is TRBV27, the J call TRBJ2-7, with 9 nucleotides matching TRBD1. This CDR3 spans 13 amino acids. Germline trimming cut 5 bases from V and 6 bases from J; bases unmatched to any gene: 5. The germline V gene encodes CDR1 MNHEY and CDR2 SMNVEV (reference sequence). CDR3 loop: CASSTNRGLEQYF. The CDR3 bases are TGTGCCAGCAGTACGAACAGGGGGCTCGAGCAGTACTTC.

This chain links TRBV29-1 with TRBJ1-1; TRBD1 agrees at 7 bases. The germline CDR1 and CDR2 sequences are SQVTM and ANQGSEA. V lost 5 bases and J lost 1; bases outside the gene matches: 13. The CDR3 loop spans 16 amino acids. CDR3 region: CSVTGTVIPRNTEAFF. The CDR3 region has the DNA TGCAGCGTTACCGGGACAGTGATACCCCGGAACACTGAAGCTTTCTTT.

The chain uses TRBV27 and TRBJ2-7; D is undetermined. Germline lookup yields CDR1 MNHEY and CDR2 SMNVEV (reference sequence). Trimming cost V 3 bases and J 2 bases, with 11 bases left between them. The CDR3 consists of 14 residues. As DNA, the CDR3 is TGTGCCAGCAGTTTTCCGGGTCCTGCCTACGAGCAGTACTTC. Amino acids: CASSFPGPAYEQYF.

The CDR3 loop is CASSSQTGTPSYNEQFF. As DNA, the CDR3 is TGCGCCAGCAGCTCTCAGACCGGGACTCCTTCCTACAATGAGCAGTTCTTC. This chain links TRBV4-1 with TRBJ2-1; tentative D call: TRBD2 (6 bases). Germline CDR1 reads MGHRA; CDR2 reads YSYEKL. This CDR3 spans 17 amino acids. Trimming left V 5 bases short and J 1 base short, with 18 bases between.

The J gene is TRBJ2-7, the V gene TRBV27, with TRBD2 identical over 9 bases. The germline gives CDR1 MNHEY, CDR2 SMNVEV (reference sequence). This CDR3 comprises 13 residues. V trimming: 9 bases; J trimming: 3 bases; junction bases outside the gene matches: 6. CDR3: CASSGRVDYEQYF. CDR3 DNA: TGTGCCAGTAGCGGGAGAGTAGACTACGAGCAGTACTTC.

The chain is built from TRBV4-3 and TRBJ2-7, with D perhaps matching TRBD2 (5 bases). Germline CDR1 is LGHNA and CDR2 is YSLEER. The CDR3 runs to 16 residues. V shed 4 bases and J shed 5 bases, with 21 bases lying between them. CDR3 loop: CASSPKRYGIGNEQYF. CDR3 nucleotide sequence: TGCGCCAGCAGCCCCAAAAGGTACGGGATTGGGAACGAGCAGTACTTC.

The rearrangement uses TRBV27 and TRBJ2-7, with D perhaps matching TRBD2 (6 bases). V lost 5 bases and J lost 4, with 21 bases in between. There are 16 residues in the CDR3. The germline V gene has CDR1 MNHEY and CDR2 SMNVEV (reference sequence). The CDR3 is CASSPSLGEDAYEQYF. In nucleotides, the CDR3 is TGTGCCAGCAGTCCCTCTCTGGGGGAGGATGCTTACGAGCAGTACTTC.

The chain links TRBV19 to TRBJ1-4, with 8 positions matching TRBD1. V lost 10 bases and J lost 0; bases outside the gene matches: 7. Germline CDR1 reads LNHDA; CDR2 reads SQIVND (reference sequence). This CDR3 region has 15 residues. The CDR3 coding sequence is TGTGCCACGCGGGACAGGCATGCAACTAATGAAAAACTGTTTTTT. Protein product: CATRDRHATNEKLFF.